These T cell receptor beta chains were read from a single sample in a study of blood T cell repertoires in COVID-19. Produced via immunoSEQ multiplex PCR; TCRdb's table is partial and in-frame only. The data show about 76,000 clones, about 86% seen once. Sequencing was carried out using peripheral blood. Receptors originate from a human donor in a cohort sampled during active COVID-19. CDR3s include the opening cysteine and the closing phenylalanine or tryptophan. The D gene is left open where the match is weak. Clone size is not always given. Where it is, it says once, few, many or a class for expanded clones.

clone size: -
J gene: TRBJ2-1
D gene: TRBD1
V gene: TRBV10-1
CDR3 protein: CASSAGQGVNEQFF
CDR3 DNA: TGCGCCAGCAGTGCTGGACAGGGAGTCAATGAGCAGTTCTTC

clone size: -
J gene: TRBJ1-2
D gene: -
V gene: TRBV7-2
CDR3 protein: CASSLGGTNYGYTF
CDR3 DNA: TGTGCCAGCAGCTTAGGAGGGACTAACTATGGCTACACCTTC

clone size: -
J gene: TRBJ2-5
D gene: -
V gene: TRBV18
CDR3 protein: CASSPQAIKETQYF
CDR3 DNA: TGTGCCAGCTCTCCTCAAGCGATAAAAGAGACCCAGTACTTC

clone size: -
J gene: TRBJ2-2
D gene: -
V gene: TRBV5-5
CDR3 protein: CASSLRWNPGFNGELFF
CDR3 DNA: TGTGCCAGCAGCTTGCGATGGAACCCAGGTTTTAACGGGGAGCTGTTTTTT

clone size: -
J gene: TRBJ2-1
D gene: -
V gene: TRBV5-1
CDR3 protein: CASSLVAGVREQFF
CDR3 DNA: TGCGCCAGCAGCTTGGTGGCAGGGGTAAGGGAGCAGTTCTTC

clone size: -
J gene: TRBJ1-6
D gene: -
V gene: TRBV5-1
CDR3 protein: CASSPEGAYNSPLHF
CDR3 DNA: TGCGCCAGCAGCCCGGAGGGCGCCTATAATTCACCCCTCCACTTT

clone size: -
J gene: TRBJ1-1
D gene: -
V gene: TRBV6-2/TRBV6-3
CDR3 protein: CASSYSKLVPFF
CDR3 DNA: TGTGCCAGCAGTTACTCGAAGCTCGTCCCGTTCTTT

clone size: -
J gene: TRBJ1-4
D gene: TRBD1
V gene: TRBV7-8
CDR3 protein: CASSRRDRSEKLFF
CDR3 DNA: TGTGCCAGCAGCCGCCGGGACAGGAGTGAAAAACTGTTTTTT

clone size: -
J gene: TRBJ1-4
D gene: -
V gene: TRBV16
CDR3 protein: CASSQYRDTISKF
CDR3 DNA: TGTGCCAGCAGCCAGTACCGGGATACGATATCTAAGTTT

clone size: -
J gene: TRBJ2-3
D gene: TRBD1
V gene: TRBV5-1
CDR3 protein: CASSLVGTGDVDTQYF
CDR3 DNA: TGCGCCAGCAGCTTGGTTGGGACAGGGGATGTGGATACGCAGTATTTT

clone size: -
J gene: TRBJ1-1
D gene: -
V gene: TRBV19
CDR3 protein: CASSAGAIDAEAFF
CDR3 DNA: TGTGCCAGTAGTGCGGGGGCAATTGACGCTGAAGCTTTCTTT

clone size: -
J gene: TRBJ2-1
D gene: -
V gene: TRBV2
CDR3 protein: CASSLEKYNEQFF
CDR3 DNA: TGTGCCAGCAGCCTGGAGAAATACAATGAGCAGTTCTTC

clone size: -
J gene: TRBJ2-1
D gene: -
V gene: TRBV9
CDR3 protein: CASSVGVAGEQFF
CDR3 DNA: TGTGCCAGCAGCGTAGGGGTAGCTGGTGAGCAGTTCTTC

clone size: -
J gene: TRBJ2-6
D gene: -
V gene: TRBV19
CDR3 protein: CASSIWRGSGANVLTF
CDR3 DNA: TGTGCCAGTAGTATATGGAGGGGCTCTGGGGCCAACGTCCTGACTTTC

clone size: -
J gene: TRBJ2-7
D gene: -
V gene: TRBV27
CDR3 protein: CASSPTYPSYEQYF
CDR3 DNA: TGTGCCAGCAGTCCAACCTACCCCTCCTACGAGCAGTACTTC

clone size: -
J gene: TRBJ1-1
D gene: -
V gene: TRBV23-1
CDR3 protein: CASSDDGGVLEVNTEAFF
CDR3 DNA: TGCGCCAGCAGTGACGACGGGGGGGTACTTGAAGTGAACACTGAAGCTTTCTTT

clone size: -
J gene: TRBJ1-4
D gene: -
V gene: TRBV7-9
CDR3 protein: CASSLTGINEKLFF
CDR3 DNA: TGTGCCAGCAGCCTAACGGGTATTAATGAAAAACTGTTTTTT

clone size: few
J gene: TRBJ1-2
D gene: TRBD1
V gene: TRBV18
CDR3 protein: CASSGQGGDYGYTF
CDR3 DNA: TGTGCCAGCTCAGGCCAGGGGGGTGACTATGGCTACACCTTC

clone size: -
J gene: TRBJ1-1
D gene: TRBD1
V gene: TRBV9
CDR3 protein: CASSVTGTGRTEAFF
CDR3 DNA: TGTGCCAGCAGCGTCACTGGGACAGGGCGGACTGAAGCTTTCTTT

clone size: -
J gene: TRBJ2-7
D gene: TRBD2
V gene: TRBV4-2
CDR3 protein: CASSQSTGGGEQYF
CDR3 DNA: TGTGCCAGCAGCCAATCCACGGGAGGAGGCGAGCAGTACTTC

clone size: -
J gene: TRBJ1-6
D gene: -
V gene: TRBV6-2/TRBV6-3
CDR3 protein: CASSYSEVPSSPLHF
CDR3 DNA: TGTGCCAGCAGTTACTCGGAGGTACCATCTTCACCCCTCCACTTT

clone size: -
J gene: TRBJ2-1
D gene: TRBD1
V gene: TRBV27
CDR3 protein: CASSRDRGHINEQFF
CDR3 DNA: TGTGCCAGCAGTCGGGACAGGGGGCATATCAATGAGCAGTTCTTC

clone size: -
J gene: TRBJ2-5
D gene: -
V gene: TRBV7-7
CDR3 protein: CASSLNPDRMSETQYF
CDR3 DNA: TGTGCTAGCAGCTTAAACCCCGACAGAATGAGTGAGACCCAGTACTTC

clone size: -
J gene: TRBJ1-5
D gene: -
V gene: TRBV13
CDR3 protein: CASSLGTTPQHF
CDR3 DNA: TGTGCCAGCAGCTTAGGAACTACGCCCCAGCATTTT